The next 13 T cell receptor beta chains were all read from a single sample in a study of T cell repertoires in cytomegalovirus infection. One entry per CDR3 protein results from TCRdb running MiXCR on the reads. This sample has just under 300,000 distinct CDR3 sequences, with around 9.6% found just once. Material: PBMCs. Receptor source: a human donor in good health (CMV status not recorded). Some clones in this sample may be carry-over from other donors' samples.

This clonotype was found a few times. The rearrangement joins TRBV3-1 to TRBJ2-4; D remains ambiguous. The CDR3 runs to 15 residues. Germline CDR1 and CDR2: LGHDT and YNNKEL (reference sequence). Trimming stripped 3 bases from V and 3 bases from J, with 12 bases between. This CDR3 reads CASSHGSGGKNIQYF. CDR3 coding DNA: TGTGCCAGCAGCCATGGCTCGGGTGGCAAAAACATTCAGTACTTC.

The CDR3 region has the DNA TGCAGCGTTTCCCCCAGGACAGGGAACACCGGGGAGCTGTTTTTT. Translated, it gives CSVSPRTGNTGELFF. The chain combines TRBV29-1 with TRBJ2-2; TRBD1 matches 7 bases. CDR3 length: 15 amino acids. Germline-derived CDR1 and CDR2 are SQVTM and ANQGSEA. V dropped 5 bases and J dropped 1; count of bases not matched to a gene: 7.

The chain employs TRBV9 and TRBJ2-2; D may be TRBD2 (5 bases). Germline CDR1 SGDLS, CDR2 YYNGEE. The CDR3 length is 13 residues. Trimming removed 2 bases at V and 4 bases at J, with 6 bases between. The DNA of the CDR3 is TGTGCCAGCAGCGTTCGGGGCACCGGGGAGCTGTTTTTT. Encoded protein: CASSVRGTGELFF.

This clonotype turned up a few times. J is TRBJ2-4 and V is TRBV6-1, with 8 positions matching TRBD2. Germline assignment: CDR1 MNHNS and CDR2 SASEGT. V was clipped by 1 base and J by 3 bases; unmatched bases: 5. This CDR3 is 16 amino acids long. The CDR3 DNA reads as TGTGCCAGCAGTGAAGAGGCTAGCGGGTACAAAAACATTCAGTACTTC. Translation: CASSEEASGYKNIQYF.

This clonotype was counted many times. V gene TRBV28 combines with J gene TRBJ2-1; D not certain. This CDR3 contains 13 residues. CDR1 MDHEN and CDR2 SYDVKM come from the germline V gene. The V gene lost 10 bases and the J gene lost 12 bases, with 22 bases spanning the gap. The CDR3 protein is CAIKGPMEEVQFF. CDR3 DNA sequence: TGTGCCATCAAAGGACCGATGGAAGAGGTGCAGTTCTTC.

This clonotype turned up a few times. This sequence joins TRBV11-3 and TRBJ2-1, with 7 bases fitting TRBD2. The germline gives CDR1 SGHNT, CDR2 YENEEA. The V gene end was trimmed by 6 bases and the J gene end by 4 bases; junction bases not matched to a gene: 9. The CDR3 length is 15 residues. CDR3: CASSSKSGEYNEQFF. Written as DNA, the CDR3 is TGTGCCAGCAGTTCAAAGAGCGGGGAGTACAATGAGCAGTTCTTC.

This clonotype was detected many times. The chain is built from TRBV7-6 and TRBJ2-2; tentatively, D is TRBD2 (5 bases). Germline CDR1 SGHVS, CDR2 FNYEAQ. V was clipped by 5 bases and J by 0 bases, with 13 bases between them. The CDR3 is made up of 16 amino acids. The CDR3 sequence: CASSLKAETNTGELFF. In DNA, the CDR3 is TGTGCCAGCAGCCTAAAAGCGGAGACGAACACCGGGGAGCTGTTTTTT.

This clonotype was counted many times. The gene calls are TRBV7-2 and TRBJ1-5, with D maybe TRBD1 (5 bases). V was cut by 4 bases and J by 9 bases, with 16 bases left in between. The germline gives CDR1 SGHTA, CDR2 FQGNSA. This CDR3 comprises 14 residues. CDR3 DNA sequence: TGTGCCAGCAGCTCAGCCAGGGAATTCCCGCCCCAGCATTTT. Its translation is CASSSAREFPPQHF.

This clonotype was found many times. The chain carries TRBV5-5 and TRBJ2-2, with TRBD1 as a possible D gene (5 bases). With 0 bases removed from V and 4 bases from J, the gap between germline ends came to 10 bases. This CDR3 spans 15 amino acids. Germline assignment: CDR1 SGHKS and CDR2 YYEKEE (reference sequence). In nucleotides, the CDR3 is TGTGCCAGCAGCTTGGAGGCGACAGCCACCGGGGAGCTGTTTTTT. This gives the protein CASSLEATATGELFF.

This chain connects TRBV5-1 to TRBJ2-4; perhaps TRBD1 as D (5 bases). The CDR3 has 13 residues. CDR1 and CDR2 (germline): SGHRS, YFSETQ. Trimming shortened V by 4 bases and J by 6 bases, and 11 bases separated the two germline ends. CDR3: CASSQGGPNIQYF. As DNA, the CDR3 is TGCGCCAGCAGCCAGGGTGGACCAAACATTCAGTACTTC.

This clonotype appeared many times. This sequence joins TRBV6-2 or TRBV6-3 and TRBJ2-7; possible D gene TRBD2, 5 bases. Trimming removed 6 bases from V and 6 bases from J, with 21 bases in between. The length of the CDR3 is 15 residues. Germline V CDR1 and CDR2: MNHEY, SVGEGT. CDR3 nucleotides: TGTGCCAGCAGCCGCGCAATTACTAGGAGAGGCGAGCAGTACGTC. It codes for CASSRAITRRGEQYV.

This clonotype was found many times. The V call is TRBV6-1, the J call TRBJ2-1; D remains ambiguous. The CDR3 totals 16 residues. Trimming shortened V by 0 bases and J by 3 bases, and 12 bases separated the two germline ends. CDR1 is MNHNS, CDR2 SASEGT, per germline. CDR3 amino acids: CASSEALRPLYNEQFF. In nucleotides, the CDR3 is TGTGCCAGCAGTGAAGCGCTACGGCCACTCTACAATGAGCAGTTCTTC.

A remark on this clonotype: This may be a read error, as it is one base from a much larger clone. The chain joins TRBV5-4 to TRBJ2-1; 8 nucleotides align to TRBD1. This CDR3 has 15 residues. Germline values: CDR1 SGHNT, CDR2 YYREEE (reference sequence). CDR3: CASSFGGQGRNGQFF. The CDR3 nucleotides are TGTGCCAGCAGCTTCGGCGGACAGGGAAGGAATGGGCAGTTCTTC. Filled out from reference TRBV5-4 and TRBJ2-1, the complete variable domain reads ETGVTQSPTHLIKTRGQQVTLRCSSQSGHNTVSWYQQALGQGPQFIFQYYREEENGRGNFPPRFSGLQFPNYSSELNVNALELDDSALYLCASSFGGQGRNGQFFGPGTRLTVL.